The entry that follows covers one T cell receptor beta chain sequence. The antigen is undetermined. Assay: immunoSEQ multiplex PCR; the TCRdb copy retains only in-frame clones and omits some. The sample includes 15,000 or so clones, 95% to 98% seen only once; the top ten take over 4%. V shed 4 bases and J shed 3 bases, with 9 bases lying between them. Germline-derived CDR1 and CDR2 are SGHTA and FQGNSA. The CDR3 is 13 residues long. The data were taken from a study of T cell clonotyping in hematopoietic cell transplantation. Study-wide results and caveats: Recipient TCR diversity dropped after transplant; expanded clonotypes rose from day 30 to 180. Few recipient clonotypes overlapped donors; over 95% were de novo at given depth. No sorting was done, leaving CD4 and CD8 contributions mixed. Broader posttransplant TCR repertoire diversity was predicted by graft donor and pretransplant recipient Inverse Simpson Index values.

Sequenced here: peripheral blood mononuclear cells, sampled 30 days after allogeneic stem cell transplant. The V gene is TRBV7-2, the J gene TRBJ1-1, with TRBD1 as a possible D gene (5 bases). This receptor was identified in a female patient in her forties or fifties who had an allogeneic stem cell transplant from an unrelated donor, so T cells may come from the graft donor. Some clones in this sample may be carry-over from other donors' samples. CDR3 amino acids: CASSSQVDTEAFF. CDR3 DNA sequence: TGTGCCAGCAGCTCACAGGTGGACACTGAAGCTTTCTTT.